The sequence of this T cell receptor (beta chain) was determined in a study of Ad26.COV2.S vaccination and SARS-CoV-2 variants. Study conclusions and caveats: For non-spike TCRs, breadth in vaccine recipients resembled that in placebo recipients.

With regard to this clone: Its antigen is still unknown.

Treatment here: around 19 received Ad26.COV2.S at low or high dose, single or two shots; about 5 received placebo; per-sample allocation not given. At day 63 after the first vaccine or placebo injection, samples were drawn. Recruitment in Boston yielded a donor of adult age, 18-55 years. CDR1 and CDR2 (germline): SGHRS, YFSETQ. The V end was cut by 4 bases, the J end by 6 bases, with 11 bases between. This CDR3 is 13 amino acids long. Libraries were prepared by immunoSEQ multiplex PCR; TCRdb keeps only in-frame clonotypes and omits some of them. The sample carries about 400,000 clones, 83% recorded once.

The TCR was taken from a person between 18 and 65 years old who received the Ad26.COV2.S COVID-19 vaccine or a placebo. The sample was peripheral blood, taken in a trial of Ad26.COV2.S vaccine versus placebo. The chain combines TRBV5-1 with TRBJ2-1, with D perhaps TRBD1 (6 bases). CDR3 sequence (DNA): TGCGCCAGCAGCCTGCAGGGGATCAATGAGCAGTTCTTC. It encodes CASSLQGINEQFF. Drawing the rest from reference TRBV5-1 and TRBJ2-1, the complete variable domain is KAGVTQTPRYLIKTRGQQVTLSCSPISGHRSVSWYQQTPGQGLQFLFEYFSETQRNKGNFPGRFSGRQFSNSRSEMNVSTLELGDSALYLCASSLQGINEQFFGPGTRLTVL.